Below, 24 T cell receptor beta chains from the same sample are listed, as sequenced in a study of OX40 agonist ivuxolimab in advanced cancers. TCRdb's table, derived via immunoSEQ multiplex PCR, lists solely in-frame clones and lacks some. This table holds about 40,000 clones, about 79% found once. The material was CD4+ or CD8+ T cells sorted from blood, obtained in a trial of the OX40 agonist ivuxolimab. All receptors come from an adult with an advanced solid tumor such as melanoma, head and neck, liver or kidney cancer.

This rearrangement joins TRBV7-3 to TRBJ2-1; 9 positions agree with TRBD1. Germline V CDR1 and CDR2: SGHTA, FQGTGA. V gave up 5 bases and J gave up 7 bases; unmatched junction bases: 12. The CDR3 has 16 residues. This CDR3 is CASSPSSGTGFNEQFF. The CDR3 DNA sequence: TGTGCCAGCAGCCCGAGCTCCGGGACAGGGTTTAATGAGCAGTTCTTC.

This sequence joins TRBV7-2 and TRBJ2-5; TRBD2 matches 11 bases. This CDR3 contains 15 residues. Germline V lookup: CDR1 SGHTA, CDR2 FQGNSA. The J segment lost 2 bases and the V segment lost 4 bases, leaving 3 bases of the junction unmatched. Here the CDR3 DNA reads TGTGCCAGCAGCTCCCGACTAGCGGGACAAGAGACCCAGTACTTC. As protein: CASSSRLAGQETQYF.

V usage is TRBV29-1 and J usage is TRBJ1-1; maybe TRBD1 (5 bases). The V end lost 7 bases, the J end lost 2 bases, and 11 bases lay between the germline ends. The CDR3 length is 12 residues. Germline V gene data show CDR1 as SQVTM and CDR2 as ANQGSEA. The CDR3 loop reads CSATDINTEAFF. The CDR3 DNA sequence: TGCAGCGCCACGGACATCAACACTGAAGCTTTCTTT.

In nucleotides, the CDR3 is TGTGCCAGTAGTATAGATCCCGGTTGCAGGACAGGGGGCCTCTACACCTTC. The encoded protein is CASSIDPGCRTGGLYTF. V is TRBV19 and J is TRBJ1-2; 11 positions match TRBD1. With 0 bases clipped from V and 10 bases from J, the junction kept 13 bases outside the gene matches. CDR3 length: 17 residues. CDR1 and CDR2 (germline): LNHDA, SQIVND (reference sequence).

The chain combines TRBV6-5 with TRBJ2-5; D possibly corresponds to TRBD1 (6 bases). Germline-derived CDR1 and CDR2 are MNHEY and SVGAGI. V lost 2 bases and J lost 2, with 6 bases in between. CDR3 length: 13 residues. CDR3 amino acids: CASSYRGQETQYF. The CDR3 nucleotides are TGTGCCAGCAGTTACAGGGGGCAAGAGACCCAGTACTTC.

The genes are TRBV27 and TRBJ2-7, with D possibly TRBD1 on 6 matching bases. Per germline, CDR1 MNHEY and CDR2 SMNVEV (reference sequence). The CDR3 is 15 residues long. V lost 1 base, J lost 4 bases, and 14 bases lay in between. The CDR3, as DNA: TGTGCCAGCAGTTTATTGCCAGGGGCCAAGTACGAGCAGTACTTC. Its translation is CASSLLPGAKYEQYF.

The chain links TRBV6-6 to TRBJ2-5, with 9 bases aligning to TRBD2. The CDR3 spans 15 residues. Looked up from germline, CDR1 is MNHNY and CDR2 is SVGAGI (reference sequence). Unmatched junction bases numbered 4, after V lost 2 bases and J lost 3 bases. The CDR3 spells CASSYGAGGKETQYF. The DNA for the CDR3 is TGTGCCAGCAGTTACGGAGCGGGGGGAAAAGAGACCCAGTACTTC.

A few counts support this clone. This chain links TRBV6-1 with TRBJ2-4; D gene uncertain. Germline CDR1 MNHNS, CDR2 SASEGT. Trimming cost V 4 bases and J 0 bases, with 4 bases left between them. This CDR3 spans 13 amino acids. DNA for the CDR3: TGTGCCAGCAGTGGGACAGCCAAAAACATTCAGTACTTC. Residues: CASSGTAKNIQYF.

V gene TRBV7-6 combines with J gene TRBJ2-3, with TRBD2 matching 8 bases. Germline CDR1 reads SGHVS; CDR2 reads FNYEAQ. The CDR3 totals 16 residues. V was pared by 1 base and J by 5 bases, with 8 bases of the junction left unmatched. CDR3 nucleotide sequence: TGTGCCAGCAGCTTAGTCTCGGGAGGGCGCGGAGATACGCAGTATTTT. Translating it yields CASSLVSGGRGDTQYF.

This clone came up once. The DNA for the CDR3 is TGTGCCAGCAGCTTGGACCACAGGGGGTCTGGTGGCTACACCTTC. Amino acid sequence: CASSLDHRGSGGYTF. The rearrangement uses TRBV5-6 and TRBJ1-2; 8 bases match TRBD1. The CDR3 consists of 15 residues. In germline, CDR1 is SGHDT, CDR2 YYEEEE. After removal of 0 bases from V and 7 bases from J, the junction contained 8 bases not matched to a gene.

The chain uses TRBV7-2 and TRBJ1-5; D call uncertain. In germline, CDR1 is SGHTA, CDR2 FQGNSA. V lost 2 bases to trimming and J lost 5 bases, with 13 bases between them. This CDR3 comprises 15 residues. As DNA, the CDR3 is TGTGCCAGCAGCTTAACCCCCGAAAACTATCAGCCCCAGCATTTT. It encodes CASSLTPENYQPQHF.

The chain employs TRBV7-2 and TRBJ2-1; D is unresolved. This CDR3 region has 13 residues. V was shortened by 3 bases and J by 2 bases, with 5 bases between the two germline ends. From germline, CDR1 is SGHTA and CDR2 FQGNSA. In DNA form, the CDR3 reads TGTGCCAGCAGCTTGGGTACCTACAATGAGCAGTTCTTC. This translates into CASSLGTYNEQFF.

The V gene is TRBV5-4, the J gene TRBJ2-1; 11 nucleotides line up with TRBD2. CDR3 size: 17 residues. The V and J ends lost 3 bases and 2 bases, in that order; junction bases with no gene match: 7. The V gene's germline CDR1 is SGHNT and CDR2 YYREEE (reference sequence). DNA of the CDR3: TGTGCCAGCAGCTACCCGACTAGCGGGATGGCCTACAATGAGCAGTTCTTC. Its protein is CASSYPTSGMAYNEQFF.

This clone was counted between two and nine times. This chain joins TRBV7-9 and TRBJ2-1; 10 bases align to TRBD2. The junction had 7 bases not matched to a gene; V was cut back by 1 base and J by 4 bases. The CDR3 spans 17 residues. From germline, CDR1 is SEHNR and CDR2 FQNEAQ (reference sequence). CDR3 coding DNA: TGTGCCAGCAGCTTAGAGGCTAGCGGGGGCCCATACAATGAGCAGTTCTTC. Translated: CASSLEASGGPYNEQFF. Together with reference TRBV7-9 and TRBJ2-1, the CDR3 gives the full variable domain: DTGVSQNPRHKITKRGQNVTFRCDPISEHNRLYWYRQTLGQGPEFLTYFQNEAQLEKSRLLSDRFSAERPKGSFSTLEIQRTEQGDSAMYLCASSLEASGGPYNEQFFGPGTRLTVL.

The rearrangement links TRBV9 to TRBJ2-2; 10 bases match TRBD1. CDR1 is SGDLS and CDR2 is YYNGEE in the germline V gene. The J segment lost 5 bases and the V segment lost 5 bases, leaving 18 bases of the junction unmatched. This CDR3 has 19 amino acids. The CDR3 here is CASSAPTPGQGVNTGELFF. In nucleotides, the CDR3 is TGTGCCAGCAGTGCTCCTACCCCAGGACAGGGGGTGAATACCGGGGAGCTGTTTTTT.

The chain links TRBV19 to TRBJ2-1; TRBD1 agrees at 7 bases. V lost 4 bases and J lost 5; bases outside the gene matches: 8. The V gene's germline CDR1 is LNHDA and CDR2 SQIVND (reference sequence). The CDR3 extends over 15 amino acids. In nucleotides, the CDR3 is TGTGCCAGTAGTAGAGGGGACAGACAAGACAATGAGCAGTTCTTC. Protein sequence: CASSRGDRQDNEQFF.

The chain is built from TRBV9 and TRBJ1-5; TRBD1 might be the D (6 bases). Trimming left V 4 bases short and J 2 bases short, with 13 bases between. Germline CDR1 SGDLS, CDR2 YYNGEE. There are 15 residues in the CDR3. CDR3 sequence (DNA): TGTGCCAGCAGCCTACAGGGATTCGGCAATCAGCCCCAGCATTTT. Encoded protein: CASSLQGFGNQPQHF.

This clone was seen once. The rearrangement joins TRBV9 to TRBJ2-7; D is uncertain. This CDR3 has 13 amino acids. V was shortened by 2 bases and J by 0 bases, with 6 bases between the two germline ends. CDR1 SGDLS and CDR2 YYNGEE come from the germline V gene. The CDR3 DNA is TGTGCCAGCAGCGTCGGAGCCTCCTACGAGCAGTACTTC. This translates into CASSVGASYEQYF.

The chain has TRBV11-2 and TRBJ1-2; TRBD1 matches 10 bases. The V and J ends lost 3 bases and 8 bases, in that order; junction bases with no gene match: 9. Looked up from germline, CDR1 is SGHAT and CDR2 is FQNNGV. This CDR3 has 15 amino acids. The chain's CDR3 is CASSLGQGHMEGYTF. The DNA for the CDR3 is TGTGCCAGCAGCTTGGGACAGGGGCATATGGAGGGCTACACCTTC.

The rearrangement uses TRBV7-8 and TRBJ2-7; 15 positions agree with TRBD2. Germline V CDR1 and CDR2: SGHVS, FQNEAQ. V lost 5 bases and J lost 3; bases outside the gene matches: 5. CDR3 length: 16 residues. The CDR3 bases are TGTGCCAGCAGCCAGGGACTAGCGGGAGGACTCTACGAGCAGTACTTC. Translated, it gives CASSQGLAGGLYEQYF. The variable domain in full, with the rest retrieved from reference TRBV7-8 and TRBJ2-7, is GAGVSQSPRYKVAKRGQDVALRCDPISGHVSLFWYQQALGQGPEFLTYFQNEAQLDKSGLPSDRFFAERPEGSVSTLKIQRTQQEDSAVYLCASSQGLAGGLYEQYFGPGTRLTVT.

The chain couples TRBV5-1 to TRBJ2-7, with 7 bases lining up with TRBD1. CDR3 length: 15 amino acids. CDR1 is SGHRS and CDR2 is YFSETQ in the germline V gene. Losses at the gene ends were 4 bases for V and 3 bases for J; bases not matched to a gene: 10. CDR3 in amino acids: CASSATGEGRYEQYF. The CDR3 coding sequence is TGCGCCAGCAGCGCTACAGGGGAAGGACGCTACGAGCAGTACTTC.

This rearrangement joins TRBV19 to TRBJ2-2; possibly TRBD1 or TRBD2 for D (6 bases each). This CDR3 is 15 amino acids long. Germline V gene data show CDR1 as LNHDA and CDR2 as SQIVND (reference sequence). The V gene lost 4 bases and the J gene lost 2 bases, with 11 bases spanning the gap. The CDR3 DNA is TGTGCCAGTAGTAGGTCGGGGGCAAACACCGGGGAGCTGTTTTTT. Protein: CASSRSGANTGELFF.

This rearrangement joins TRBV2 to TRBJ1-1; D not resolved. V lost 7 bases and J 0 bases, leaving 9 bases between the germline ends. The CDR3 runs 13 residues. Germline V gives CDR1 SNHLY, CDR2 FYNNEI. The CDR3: CASKRDMNTEAFF. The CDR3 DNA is TGTGCCAGCAAAAGGGATATGAACACTGAAGCTTTCTTT.

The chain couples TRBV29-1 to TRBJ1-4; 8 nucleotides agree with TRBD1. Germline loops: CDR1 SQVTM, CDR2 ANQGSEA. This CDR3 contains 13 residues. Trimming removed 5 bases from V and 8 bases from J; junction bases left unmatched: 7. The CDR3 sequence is CSVTDRGGEKLFF. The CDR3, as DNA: TGCAGCGTTACAGACAGGGGAGGGGAAAAACTGTTTTTT.